The rows below give T cell receptor beta chains drawn from one sample of a study of chronic HIV infection and antiretroviral therapy. Using its own MiXCR run on the 5' RACE reads, TCRdb lists one record per CDR3 protein. The profile shows 45,000 to 60,000 distinct CDR3 sequences, about a fifth of them singletons. Source material: peripheral blood. The receptors here all came from an adult who had HIV and had not received antiretroviral therapy, or was an uninfected healthy control (not recorded which). The CDR3 runs from the conserved cysteine through the conserved F or W. Each record gives: clone size, D gene, V gene, J gene, CDR3 DNA, CDR3 protein. A D gene is named only where the DNA matches it firmly. Size values are once, few and many counts, or a class for expanded clones, and some rows have none.

-	-	TRBV27	TRBJ1-3	TGTGCCAGCAGTTTGGGCTCTGGAAACACCATATATTTT	CASSLGSGNTIYF
few	-	TRBV29-1	TRBJ2-3	TGCAGCGTTGTTCCCGGCCCGAGCACAGATACGCAGTATTTT	CSVVPGPSTDTQYF
-	TRBD2	TRBV5-1	TRBJ2-7	TGCGCCAGCAGCCCAGCTAGCGGGGTCTCCTACGAGCAGTACTTC	CASSPASGVSYEQYF
-	TRBD2	TRBV29-1	TRBJ2-5	TGCAGCGGCGGCGGGGGGCCCGAGACCCAGTACTTC	CSGGGGPETQYF
-	TRBD1	TRBV28	TRBJ1-6	TGTGCCACCTCCCCCGTCCCGGGACAGGGGGCCGGGAATTCACCCCTCCACTTT	CATSPVPGQGAGNSPLHF
few	TRBD2	TRBV7-9	TRBJ2-6	TGTGCCAGCAGCCAAGCGGGGCCTGGGGCCAACGTCCTGACTTTC	CASSQAGPGANVLTF
-	TRBD1	TRBV3-1	TRBJ1-3	TGTGCCAGCAGCCTGACGGACAGGGCAAGTGGAAACACCATATATTTT	CASSLTDRASGNTIYF
-	TRBD2	TRBV28	TRBJ2-1	TGTGCCAGCATTGGGGGGGGAAGCTCCTACAATGAGCAGTTCTTC	CASIGGGSSYNEQFF
-	TRBD2	TRBV2	TRBJ2-1	TGTGCCAGCAGGCGGGGGTCTACCTACAATGAGCAGTTCTTC	CASRRGSTYNEQFF
-	-	TRBV7-2	TRBJ2-3	TGTGCCAGCACCCCCCGCGTCGATACGCAGTATTTT	CASTPRVDTQYF
many	-	TRBV28	TRBJ1-5	TGTGCCAGCAGTGGTTTTCAGCCCCAGCATTTT	CASSGFQPQHF
few	-	TRBV28	TRBJ1-1	TGTGCCAGCAGTTCCCGTAGAATCAGAAGGGAAGCTTTCTTT	CASSSRRIRREAFF
-	TRBD1	TRBV6-5	TRBJ1-2	TGTGCCAGCAGTCGAACAAGCCGGGACAGGGGGCAGGGCTACACCTTC	CASSRTSRDRGQGYTF
-	-	TRBV5-4	TRBJ2-3	TGTGCCAGCAGTTTTGCTATCCAAGAGGGGGCAGATACGCAGTATTTT	CASSFAIQEGADTQYF
-	TRBD1	TRBV5-1	TRBJ2-2	TGCGCCAGCAGTCCTGGACAGGGTAGTTACGGGGAGCTGTTTTTT	CASSPGQGSYGELFF
-	TRBD1	TRBV20-1	TRBJ1-5	TGCAGTGCTGCGGACAGGGTGAGCATGAAGCCCCAGCATTTT	CSAADRVSMKPQHF
few	-	TRBV6-5	TRBJ1-1	TGTGCCAGCAGTTGGACAGCCTCGAACACTGAAGCTTTCTTT	CASSWTASNTEAFF
few	-	TRBV7-3	TRBJ2-5	TGTGCCAGCAGCTTAATCGCCAGCCAAGAGACCCAGTACTTC	CASSLIASQETQYF
-	-	TRBV30	TRBJ1-1	TGTGCCTGGAGTACAGATGAAGCTTTCTTT	CAWSTDEAFF
few	-	TRBV7-3	TRBJ2-2	TGTGCCAGCAGCTCCCGCACCGGGGAGCTGTTTTTT	CASSSRTGELFF
few	TRBD2	TRBV10-2	TRBJ2-6	TGCGCCAGCCTCAATCCCGGCGGGAGCTCTGGGGCCAACGTCCTGACTTTC	CASLNPGGSSGANVLTF
-	TRBD2	TRBV7-2	TRBJ2-2	TGTGCCAGCAGCCCAAGGGGACTAGCGGCCGGGGAGCTGTTTTTT	CASSPRGLAAGELFF
-	-	TRBV28	TRBJ1-1	TGTGCCAGCAGTTTATCCGAGGGGCGCAGTGGTAAACCGGACACTGAAGCTTTCTTT	CASSLSEGRSGKPDTEAFF
few	-	TRBV7-4	TRBJ1-4	TGTGCCAGCAGCTTAGCGCCCAGGGGCCTTAATGAAAAACTGTTTTTT	CASSLAPRGLNEKLFF
-	-	TRBV21-1	TRBJ1-1	TGTGCCAGCAGCAAAGACAAGGACCGGGCTTGCGGTGAAGCTTTCTTT	CASSKDKDRACGEAFF
few	TRBD1	TRBV29-1	TRBJ2-5	TGCAGCGTTGAGGTTGGGACAGGAGGAGAGACCCAGTACTTC	CSVEVGTGGETQYF
few	-	TRBV5-1	TRBJ2-7	TGCGCCAGCAGCTTGTTGGGGGACGAGCAGTACTTC	CASSLLGDEQYF
few	-	TRBV27	TRBJ1-2	TGTGCCAGCAGTTCAACCTATGGCTACACCTTC	CASSSTYGYTF
few	-	TRBV28	TRBJ2-7	TGTGCCAGCAGTTTGATGGCAGGGGTCTCCTACGAGCAGTACTTC	CASSLMAGVSYEQYF
-	TRBD2	TRBV29-1	TRBJ2-1	TGCAGCGATAGCGGGAGCTCCTACAATGAGCAGTTCTTC	CSDSGSSYNEQFF
few	-	TRBV28	TRBJ2-7	TGTGCCAGCAGTTGGACACCTGGGGGCTACGAGCAGTACTTC	CASSWTPGGYEQYF
few	-	TRBV12-3/TRBV12-4	TRBJ2-4	TGTGCCAGCAGTTTAGGGCTCGGAGACATTCAGTACTTC	CASSLGLGDIQYF
-	-	TRBV7-8	TRBJ2-5	TGTGCCAGCAGCTCGACAAACACCCAAGAGACCCAGTACTTC	CASSSTNTQETQYF
-	-	TRBV23-1	TRBJ2-3	TGCGCCAGCAGTCAGTGGTGGGCAGGGAGCACAGATACGCAGTATTTT	CASSQWWAGSTDTQYF
-	-	TRBV20-1	TRBJ2-3	TGCAGTGCTATCACCCCGGGACTGGAAAAGCAGTATTTT	CSAITPGLEKQYF
few	-	TRBV6-2/TRBV6-3	TRBJ2-3	TGTGCCAGCAGTTACGAGGCAGGACGCACAGATACGCAGTATTTT	CASSYEAGRTDTQYF
few	-	TRBV6-4	TRBJ2-2	TGTGCCAGCAGTGACTCTACAGCCCAAGTCACGCGGGAGCTGTTTTTT	CASSDSTAQVTRELFF
-	TRBD1	TRBV7-9	TRBJ1-4	TGTGCCAGCAGCTTCGATCGAGACAGGGAAATGTTTTTT	CASSFDRDREMFF
few	TRBD2	TRBV12-3/TRBV12-4	TRBJ2-7	TGTGCCAGCAGTTTGCCGGGACTAGCGTCCCACCTGTACTTC	CASSLPGLASHLYF
few	-	TRBV28	TRBJ2-7	TGTGCCAGCAGCCGCCCGAGGGGAGAGCAGTACTTC	CASSRPRGEQYF
few	-	TRBV20-1	TRBJ1-3	TGCAGTGCTGTATTCCGGGCCTCTGGAAACACCATATATTTT	CSAVFRASGNTIYF
few	-	TRBV3-1	TRBJ1-6	TGTGCCAGCAGCCAAGCGACGTCACCCCTCCACTTT	CASSQATSPLHF